The 4 T cell receptor beta chains below come from one sample, sequenced in a study of blood T cells in healthy people across ages. PCR was performed a second time for about 6 to 12 cycles using a sample-barcoded 5' primer and a J-beta primer mix. TCRdb reprocessed the 5' RACE reads via MiXCR and lists one record per CDR3 protein. The table lists more than 900,000 distinct CDR3 sequences, under 35% of them singletons, with about a tenth in the top ten. The same sample was also used in a study of T cells of mothers and their children.

The specimen sequenced was blood. These receptors were obtained from a woman between 40 and 50 years old in good health.

This clonotype has ten or more counts. This sequence joins TRBV5-1 and TRBJ2-1; 7 bases map to TRBD2. Per the germline V gene, CDR1 is SGHRS and CDR2 is YFSETQ. This CDR3 spans 14 amino acids. The trim removed 2 bases at V and 5 bases at J, leaving 4 bases unmatched. CDR3 loop: CASSLAGINNEQFF. The CDR3 nucleotides are TGCGCCAGCAGCTTAGCGGGGATAAACAATGAGCAGTTCTTC.

The rearrangement joins TRBV18 to TRBJ2-1; 10 bases are a match to TRBD1. V shed 2 bases and J 7 bases; nucleotides not matched to a gene: 5. Germline assignment: CDR1 KGHSH and CDR2 LQKENI. The CDR3 contains 15 residues. The CDR3 DNA follows: TGTGCCAGCTCACCAATGGGACAGGGGAGGAATGAGCAGTTCTTC. It is translated as CASSPMGQGRNEQFF.

The V call is TRBV2, the J call TRBJ1-1; no reliable D call. This CDR3 region has 11 residues. V was trimmed by 3 bases and J by 8 bases, leaving 7 bases between them. Germline CDR1 is SNHLY and CDR2 is FYNNEI. The CDR3 spells CASSEFREAFF. DNA for the CDR3: TGTGCCAGCAGTGAGTTTAGGGAAGCTTTCTTT.

This clonotype was seen a handful of times. A single base separates this from a much larger clone, so it may be a read error. The V gene is TRBV29-1, the J gene TRBJ2-7; perhaps TRBD2 as D (5 bases). CDR3 length: 11 amino acids. V was pared by 5 bases and J by 6 bases, with 11 bases between. Germline V gives CDR1 SQVTM, CDR2 ANQGSEA. CDR3 region: CSVRNEGEQYF. CDR3 nucleotides: TGCAGCGTTCGAAACGAGGGCGAGCAGTACTTC.